The 2 T cell receptor beta chains below all came from one sample that was sequenced in a study of cytomegalovirus exposure and HLA in healthy donors. 60 Vbeta and 13 Jbeta primers were used in PCR. The table came from immunoSEQ multiplex PCR; TCRdb's copy has only in-frame clones and leaves some out. This sample has about 150,000 clones, with around 80% found just once. The sequenced sample was PBMCs. These receptor sequences come from a man between 18 and 29 years old in good health and CMV-seropositive.

The genes are TRBV18 and TRBJ1-1; 8 bases line up with TRBD1. The germline V gene encodes CDR1 KGHSH and CDR2 LQKENI. The CDR3 has 15 residues. V shed 3 bases, J shed 0 bases, and the junction held 3 bases outside the gene matches. CDR3 protein: CASSPQGAMNTEAFF. In DNA, the CDR3 is TGTGCCAGCTCACCCCAGGGGGCGATGAACACTGAAGCTTTCTTT.

This clone was recorded once. The chain combines TRBV28 with TRBJ1-5; 11 bases fit TRBD1. Germline trimming cut 5 bases from V and 8 bases from J; bases unmatched to any gene: 11. Per the germline V gene, CDR1 is MDHEN and CDR2 is SYDVKM. The CDR3 is 16 amino acids. CDR3 nucleotides: TGTGCCAGCAGTGAGACCGGGACAGGGGGGTGGAAGCCCCAGCATTTT. It specifies CASSETGTGGWKPQHF.